The T cell receptor (beta chain) described here comes from a study of blood T cell repertoires in COVID-19. Per the study methods: By means of reference gene primer amplification, nucleated cell counts were estimated. Clones were sequenced by immunoSEQ multiplex PCR, and TCRdb holds only the in-frame ones, with some missing. The V and J calls and clone size are taken from that table; D and trimming were inferred from the DNA. Of tens of thousands of clones detected, roughly 90% appear once; the ten largest clones hold around 8.5%. Germline values: CDR1 LNHDA, CDR2 SQIVND (reference sequence). The CDR3 consists of 15 residues. Trimming removed 6 bases from V and 3 bases from J, with 17 bases in between.

The source material was peripheral blood. The V gene is TRBV19, the J gene TRBJ1-1; D is uncertain. The clonotype originates from a man in his sixties with active COVID-19. CDR3 in amino acids: CASSLISDGDTEAFF. The CDR3 DNA reads as TGTGCCAGTAGCCTAATTTCCGACGGAGACACTGAAGCTTTCTTT.